This is a list of T cell receptor beta chains from one sample in a study of blood T cell repertoires in COVID-19. Some clones are missing from TCRdb's copy, which holds only in-frame ones; the method was immunoSEQ multiplex PCR. The sample comprises about 59,000 clones, more than 80% of which are singletons, and about a sixth rests with the top ten. Sequencing used peripheral blood. The receptors were gathered from an elderly man with acute or convalescent COVID-19. CDR3s include the opening cysteine and the closing phenylalanine or tryptophan. The D gene is left open where the match is weak. For some rows the clone size is stated as once, few or many, or as a class when expanded; others skip it.

>TRBD1|TRBJ2-1|NA|TRBV24-1
TGTGCCACCAGTGACCGGGACAGGGGCGACTACAATGAGCAGTTCTTC
CATSDRDRGDYNEQFF
>TRBD1|TRBJ1-1|few|TRBV18
TGTGCCAGCTCTGGACAGGGGAGTAGGGAAGCTTTCTTT
CASSGQGSREAFF
>NA|TRBJ1-5|NA|TRBV6-5
TGTGCCAGCAGAGGCGGAGGAGGAAATCAGCCCCAGCATTTT
CASRGGGGNQPQHF
>TRBD1|TRBJ1-2|NA|TRBV28
TGTGCCAGCAGTCCTCCGGGACAGGGAGTAGCGGGCTACACCTTC
CASSPPGQGVAGYTF
>NA|TRBJ1-3|NA|TRBV6-5
TGTGCCACCCGGGAGATGTGGGGAAACACCATATATTTT
CATREMWGNTIYF
>NA|TRBJ1-6|once|TRBV7-9
TGTGCCAGCAGCGCCCAACAGGCATCGGGCTCACCCCTCCACTTT
CASSAQQASGSPLHF
>TRBD2|TRBJ2-3|NA|TRBV7-2
TGTGCCAGCAGCAATAGCGGGGGGAGGGGCACAGATACGCAGTATTTT
CASSNSGGRGTDTQYF
>TRBD1|TRBJ2-5|NA|TRBV2
TGTGCCAGCAGGGGGGACAGGCCCCCCCAGTACTTC
CASRGDRPPQYF
>TRBD2|TRBJ2-5|NA|TRBV9
TGTGCCAGCAGCGAACGACTAGCGGGGGGGTTAAGTACCGAGACCCAGTACTTC
CASSERLAGGLSTETQYF
>TRBD2|TRBJ2-5|NA|TRBV19
TGTGCCAGTAGTATTAAAGCGGGGGGGCCAGGGGAGACCCAGTACTTC
CASSIKAGGPGETQYF
>TRBD1|TRBJ1-3|NA|TRBV4-1
TGCGCCAGCGGGAGACAGGGGAGCTCTGGAAACACCATATATTTT
CASGRQGSSGNTIYF
>NA|TRBJ2-3|NA|TRBV2
TGTGCCAGCAGCGGCGGGACTTCCCACACAGATACGCAGTATTTT
CASSGGTSHTDTQYF
>NA|TRBJ1-4|NA|TRBV14
TGTGCCAGCAGCCAGAAAGCGGTGTGGACGGGAGCAACTAATGAAAAACTGTTTTTT
CASSQKAVWTGATNEKLFF
>TRBD1|TRBJ2-5|NA|TRBV6-2/TRBV6-3
TGTGCCAGCAGTAGAGGACAGGTGGGGCAAGAGACCCAGTACTTC
CASSRGQVGQETQYF
>NA|TRBJ2-7|NA|TRBV11-2
TGTGCCAGCAGCACACAGGCTGCCTACGAGCAGTACTTC
CASSTQAAYEQYF
>NA|TRBJ1-1|NA|TRBV10-3
TGTGCCATCAGGGGAGACACTGAAGCTTTCTTT
CAIRGDTEAFF